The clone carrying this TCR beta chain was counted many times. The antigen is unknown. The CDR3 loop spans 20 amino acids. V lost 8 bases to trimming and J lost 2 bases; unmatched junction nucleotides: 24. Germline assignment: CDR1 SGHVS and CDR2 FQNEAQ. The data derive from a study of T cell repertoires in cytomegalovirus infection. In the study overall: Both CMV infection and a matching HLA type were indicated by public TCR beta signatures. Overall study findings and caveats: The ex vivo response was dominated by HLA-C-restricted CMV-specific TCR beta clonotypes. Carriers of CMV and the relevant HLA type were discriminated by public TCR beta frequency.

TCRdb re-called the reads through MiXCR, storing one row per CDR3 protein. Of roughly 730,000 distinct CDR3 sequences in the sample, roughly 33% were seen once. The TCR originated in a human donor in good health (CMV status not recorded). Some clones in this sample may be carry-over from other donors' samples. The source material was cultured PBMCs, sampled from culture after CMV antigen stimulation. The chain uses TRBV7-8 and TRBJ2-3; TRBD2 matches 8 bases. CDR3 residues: CASAGPSGGSLRGDTDTQYF. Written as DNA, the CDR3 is TGTGCCAGCGCCGGGCCCAGCGGGGGCTCGCTCCGAGGGGACACAGATACGCAGTATTTT.